This T cell receptor beta chain was documented in a study of early stage breast cancer tumors. About the study: Most invasive tumors, about 80% of the 16, were ER+/PR+/HER2-. Under 10 ER+/PR+/HER2- tumors were invasive ductal; a few were invasive lobular.

Produced via immunoSEQ multiplex PCR; TCRdb's table is partial and in-frame only. The sample has 50,000 or so clones, roughly 83% seen once. To note about this clone: Its antigen remains unidentified.

Findings and limits, study-wide: Blood repertoires resembled normal breast more than tumor.

CDR1 and CDR2 (germline): MNHNS, SASEGT. The V gene lost 7 bases and the J gene lost 3 bases, with 15 bases spanning the gap. The CDR3 is made up of 14 amino acids. What was sequenced was blood. The sequence was collected from a person between 45 and 65 years old with breast cancer. The rearrangement uses TRBV6-1 and TRBJ2-5; D possibly corresponds to TRBD2 (6 bases). CDR3 protein: CASTRDSLKETQYF. CDR3 in DNA: TGTGCCAGCACCCGGGACTCCCTTAAAGAGACCCAGTACTTC.